This entry is about one T cell receptor (beta chain). Its specificity is unknown. The sample comes from a study of memory CD4+ T cells and cytomegalovirus serostatus. The CDR3 contains 13 residues. V shed 0 bases and J shed 3 bases, with 7 bases lying between them. Germline values: CDR1 SGHRS, CDR2 YFSETQ. Study-level results: Each of 60 to 80 CMV-associated TCRbeta sequences occurred in one to five individuals.

Assay: immunoSEQ multiplex PCR; the TCRdb copy retains only in-frame clones and omits some. The sample consists of 84,000 or so clones, about 85% of them appearing once. Single viable CD3+CD4+CD8-CD45RO+ cells were sorted as the memory CD4+ T cells. Serum IgG to CMV pp150, pp28, p38 and p52 defined serostatus. The sample comprised memory CD4+ T cells from blood. The J gene is TRBJ2-7, the V gene TRBV5-1; D not resolved. The clonotype was recovered from an adult in good health and CMV-seronegative. CDR3 protein: CASSLGPFYEQYF. CDR3 DNA sequence: TGCGCCAGCAGCTTGGGACCCTTCTACGAGCAGTACTTC. Full variable domain (outside the CDR3, taken from reference TRBV5-1 and TRBJ2-7): KAGVTQTPRYLIKTRGQQVTLSCSPISGHRSVSWYQQTPGQGLQFLFEYFSETQRNKGNFPGRFSGRQFSNSRSEMNVSTLELGDSALYLCASSLGPFYEQYFGPGTRLTVT.